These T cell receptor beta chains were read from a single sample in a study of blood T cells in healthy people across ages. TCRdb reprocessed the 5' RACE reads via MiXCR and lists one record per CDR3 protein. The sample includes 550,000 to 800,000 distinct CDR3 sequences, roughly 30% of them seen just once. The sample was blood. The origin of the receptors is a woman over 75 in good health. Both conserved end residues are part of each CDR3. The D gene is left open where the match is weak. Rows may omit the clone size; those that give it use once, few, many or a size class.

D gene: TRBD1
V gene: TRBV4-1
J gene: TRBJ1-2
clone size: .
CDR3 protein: CASSQEQGQGNYGYTF
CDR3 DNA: TGCGCCAGCAGCCAAGAGCAAGGACAGGGGAACTATGGCTACACCTTC

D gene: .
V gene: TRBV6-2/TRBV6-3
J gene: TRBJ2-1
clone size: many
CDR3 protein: CASSRHPGQARNEQFF
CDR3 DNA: TGTGCCAGCAGCCGCCATCCGGGGCAGGCGCGCAATGAGCAGTTCTTC

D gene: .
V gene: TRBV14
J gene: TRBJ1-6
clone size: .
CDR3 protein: CASSQEWGRRNSPLHF
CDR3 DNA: TGTGCCAGCAGCCAAGAGTGGGGGCGCCGGAATTCACCCCTCCACTTT

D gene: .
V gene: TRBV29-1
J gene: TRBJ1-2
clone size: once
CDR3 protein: CSVTGTVNYGYTF
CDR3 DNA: TGCAGCGTGACCGGGACGGTTAACTATGGCTACACCTTC

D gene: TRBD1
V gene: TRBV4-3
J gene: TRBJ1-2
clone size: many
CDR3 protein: CASSQPGQYVYGYTF
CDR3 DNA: TGCGCCAGCAGCCAACCGGGACAGTACGTCTATGGCTACACCTTC

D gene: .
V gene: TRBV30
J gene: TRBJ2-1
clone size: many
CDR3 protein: CAWRGVGSGAYNEQFF
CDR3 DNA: TGTGCCTGGAGGGGGGTCGGGTCGGGGGCTTACAATGAGCAGTTCTTC

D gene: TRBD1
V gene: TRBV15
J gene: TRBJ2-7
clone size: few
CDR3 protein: CATRTRQGLTYNEQYF
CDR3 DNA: TGTGCCACCAGGACCCGACAGGGCCTAACCTACAATGAGCAGTACTTC

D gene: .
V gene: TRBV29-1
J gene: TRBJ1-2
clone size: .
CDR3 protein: CSVAQTQGSGANYGYTF
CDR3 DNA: TGCAGCGTTGCCCAGACACAGGGATCTGGCGCTAACTATGGCTACACCTTC

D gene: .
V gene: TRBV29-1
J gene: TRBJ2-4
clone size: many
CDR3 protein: CSVEAQGYIQYF
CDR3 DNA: TGCAGCGTTGAAGCCCAGGGCTACATTCAGTACTTC

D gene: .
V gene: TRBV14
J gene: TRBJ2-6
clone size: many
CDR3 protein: CASSQDLRQARSGANVLTF
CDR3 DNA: TGTGCCAGCAGCCAAGATCTTCGGCAGGCCCGCTCTGGGGCCAACGTCCTGACTTTC

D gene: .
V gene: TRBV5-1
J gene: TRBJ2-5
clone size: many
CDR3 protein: CASSLGQSKETQYF
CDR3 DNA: TGCGCCAGCAGCTTGGGACAGAGCAAAGAGACCCAGTACTTC

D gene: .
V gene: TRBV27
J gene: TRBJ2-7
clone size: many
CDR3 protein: CASGRGVGYEQYF
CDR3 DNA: TGTGCCAGTGGACGAGGGGTTGGCTACGAGCAGTACTTC

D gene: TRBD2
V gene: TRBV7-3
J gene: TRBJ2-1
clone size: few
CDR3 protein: CAGSLTSGGANEQFF
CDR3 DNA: TGTGCCGGCAGCCTCACTAGCGGGGGGGCAAATGAGCAGTTCTTC

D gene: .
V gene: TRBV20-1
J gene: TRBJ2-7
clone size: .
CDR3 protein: CSARATGRYEQYF
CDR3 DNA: TGCAGTGCTAGAGCAACCGGACGCTACGAGCAGTACTTC

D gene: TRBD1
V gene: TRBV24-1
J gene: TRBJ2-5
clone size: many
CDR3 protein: CATSELGQGKETQYF
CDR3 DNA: TGTGCCACCAGTGAGCTGGGACAGGGGAAAGAGACCCAGTACTTC

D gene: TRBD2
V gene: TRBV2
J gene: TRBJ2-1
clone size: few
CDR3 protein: CASMNPGTISYNEQFF
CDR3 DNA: TGTGCCAGCATGAACCCCGGGACTATCTCCTACAATGAGCAGTTCTTC

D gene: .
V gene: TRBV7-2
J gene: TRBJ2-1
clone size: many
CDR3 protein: CASSLLGTQFF
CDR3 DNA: TGTGCCAGCAGCTTACTAGGGACTCAGTTCTTC

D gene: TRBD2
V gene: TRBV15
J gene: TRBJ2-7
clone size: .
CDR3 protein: CATSRDRTSGANEQYF
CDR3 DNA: TGTGCCACCAGCAGAGATCGGACTAGCGGGGCCAACGAGCAGTACTTC

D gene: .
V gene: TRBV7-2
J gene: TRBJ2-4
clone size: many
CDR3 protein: CASSTGTRSNNIQYF
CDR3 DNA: TGTGCCAGCAGCACCGGGACCAGGTCCAATAACATTCAGTACTTC

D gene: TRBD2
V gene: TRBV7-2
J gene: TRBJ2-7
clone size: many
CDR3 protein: CASSRGPSGGADAYEQYF
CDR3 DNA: TGTGCCAGCAGTAGGGGCCCTAGCGGGGGGGCCGACGCCTACGAGCAGTACTTC

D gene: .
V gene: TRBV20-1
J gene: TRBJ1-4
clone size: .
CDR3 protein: CSAESGEKLFF
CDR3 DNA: TGCAGTGCTGAGTCGGGGGAAAAACTGTTTTTT

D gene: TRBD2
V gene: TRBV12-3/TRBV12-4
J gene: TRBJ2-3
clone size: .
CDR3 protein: CASSQLARTDVQYF
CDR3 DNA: TGTGCCAGCAGTCAACTAGCGAGAACAGATGTGCAGTATTTT

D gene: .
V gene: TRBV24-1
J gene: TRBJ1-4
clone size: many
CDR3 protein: CATSDGGKNEKLFF
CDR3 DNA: TGTGCCACCAGTGACGGAGGAAAAAATGAAAAACTGTTTTTT

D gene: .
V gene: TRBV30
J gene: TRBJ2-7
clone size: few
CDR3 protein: CAWSRRGAGVSYEQYF
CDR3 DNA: TGTGCCTGGAGTCGTCGAGGGGCAGGGGTTAGCTACGAGCAGTACTTC

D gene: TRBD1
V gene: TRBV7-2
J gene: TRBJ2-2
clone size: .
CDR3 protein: CASSHRGLGTGELFF
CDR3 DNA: TGTGCCAGCAGCCACAGGGGGCTTGGTACCGGGGAGCTGTTTTTT

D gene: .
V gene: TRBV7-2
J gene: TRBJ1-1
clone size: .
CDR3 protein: CASSLGVSTEAFF
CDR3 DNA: TGTGCCAGCAGCTTAGGGGTTAGCACTGAAGCTTTCTTT

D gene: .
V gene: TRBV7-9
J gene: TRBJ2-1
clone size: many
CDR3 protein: CASSLVDPRYEQFF
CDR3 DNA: TGTGCCAGCAGCTTAGTGGACCCAAGGTATGAGCAGTTCTTC

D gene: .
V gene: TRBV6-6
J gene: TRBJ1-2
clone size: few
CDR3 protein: CASSYQQVNYGYTF
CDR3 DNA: TGTGCCAGCAGTTACCAACAGGTTAACTATGGCTACACCTTC

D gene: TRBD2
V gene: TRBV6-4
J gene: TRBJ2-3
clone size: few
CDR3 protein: CASSDSTSGYTDTQYF
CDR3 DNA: TGTGCCAGCAGTGACTCGACTAGCGGGTACACAGATACGCAGTATTTT

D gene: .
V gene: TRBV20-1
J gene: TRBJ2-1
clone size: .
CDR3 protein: CSAPPLVGGEQFF
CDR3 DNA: TGCAGTGCTCCCCCCCTGGTGGGAGGTGAGCAGTTCTTC

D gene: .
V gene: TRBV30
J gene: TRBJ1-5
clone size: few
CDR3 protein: CAWSVWGLSNQPQHF
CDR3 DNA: TGTGCCTGGAGTGTTTGGGGATTAAGCAATCAGCCCCAGCATTTT

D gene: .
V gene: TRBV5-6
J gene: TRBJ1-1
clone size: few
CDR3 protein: CASSLRTGIANTEAFF
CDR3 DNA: TGTGCCAGCAGCTTGAGAACAGGAATCGCGAACACTGAAGCTTTCTTT

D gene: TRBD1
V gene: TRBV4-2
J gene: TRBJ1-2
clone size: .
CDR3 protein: CASSPVWTGANYGYTF
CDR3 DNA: TGTGCCAGCAGCCCAGTGTGGACAGGGGCTAACTATGGCTACACCTTC

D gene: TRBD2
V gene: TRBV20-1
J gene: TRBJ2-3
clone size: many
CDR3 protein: CSARDPSGLSTDTQYF
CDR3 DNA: TGCAGTGCTAGAGACCCTAGCGGGTTGAGCACAGATACGCAGTATTTT

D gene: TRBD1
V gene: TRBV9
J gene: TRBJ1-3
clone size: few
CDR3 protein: CASSATGDSGNTIYF
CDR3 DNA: TGCGCCAGCAGCGCAACAGGGGACTCTGGAAACACCATATATTTT

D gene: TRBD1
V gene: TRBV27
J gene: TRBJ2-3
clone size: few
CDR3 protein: CASRNRGETDTQYF
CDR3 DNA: TGTGCCAGCAGGAACAGGGGCGAGACAGATACGCAGTATTTT

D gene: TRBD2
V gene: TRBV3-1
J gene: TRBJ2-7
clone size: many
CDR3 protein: CASSQPGLAGPPTYEQYF
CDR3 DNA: TGTGCCAGCAGCCAACCGGGACTAGCGGGTCCCCCAACGTACGAGCAGTACTTC

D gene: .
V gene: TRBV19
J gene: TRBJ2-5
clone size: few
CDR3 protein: CASSTGRLETQYF
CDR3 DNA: TGTGCCAGTAGTACAGGGAGGTTAGAGACCCAGTACTTC

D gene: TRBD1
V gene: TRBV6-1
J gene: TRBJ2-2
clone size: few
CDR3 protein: CASSEFLGQAQSGELFF
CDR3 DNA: TGTGCCAGCAGTGAATTCTTGGGACAGGCCCAATCCGGGGAGCTGTTTTTT

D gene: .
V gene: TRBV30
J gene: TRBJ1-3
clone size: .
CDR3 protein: CAWSPMSNTIYF
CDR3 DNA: TGTGCCTGGAGTCCCATGAGCAACACCATATATTTT

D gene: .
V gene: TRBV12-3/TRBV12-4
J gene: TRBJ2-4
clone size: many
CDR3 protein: CASTPTGKAAKNIQYF
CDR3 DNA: TGTGCCAGCACCCCGACAGGCAAAGCAGCCAAAAACATTCAGTACTTC

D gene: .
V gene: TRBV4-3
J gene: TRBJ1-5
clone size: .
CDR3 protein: CASSPKLFQPQHF
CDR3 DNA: TGCGCCAGCAGCCCGAAACTTTTCCAGCCCCAGCATTTT

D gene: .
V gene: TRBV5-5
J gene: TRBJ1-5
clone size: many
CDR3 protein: CASSLYLAGSQPQHF
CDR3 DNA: TGTGCCAGCAGCTTGTATTTGGCAGGGAGTCAGCCCCAGCATTTT

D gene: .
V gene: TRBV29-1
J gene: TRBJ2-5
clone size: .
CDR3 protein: CSAAAPQETQYF
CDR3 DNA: TGCAGCGCGGCGGCTCCCCAAGAGACCCAGTACTTC

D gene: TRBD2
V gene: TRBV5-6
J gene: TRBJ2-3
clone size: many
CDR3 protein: CASSPTSGGATDTQYF
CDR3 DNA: TGTGCCAGCAGCCCTACTAGCGGGGGAGCCACAGATACGCAGTATTTT

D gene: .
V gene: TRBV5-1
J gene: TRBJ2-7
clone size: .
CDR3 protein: CASSTGWGSYEQYF
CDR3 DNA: TGCGCCAGCTCAACGGGGTGGGGCTCCTACGAGCAGTACTTC

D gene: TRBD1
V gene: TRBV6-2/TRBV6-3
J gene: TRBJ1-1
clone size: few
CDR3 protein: CASSVAGTGVVHTEAFF
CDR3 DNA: TGTGCCAGCAGTGTCGCCGGGACAGGGGTTGTGCACACTGAAGCTTTCTTT

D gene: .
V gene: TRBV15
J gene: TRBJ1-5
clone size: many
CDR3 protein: CATSRPRGVSNQPQHF
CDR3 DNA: TGTGCCACCAGCAGACCCAGGGGAGTCAGCAATCAGCCCCAGCATTTT